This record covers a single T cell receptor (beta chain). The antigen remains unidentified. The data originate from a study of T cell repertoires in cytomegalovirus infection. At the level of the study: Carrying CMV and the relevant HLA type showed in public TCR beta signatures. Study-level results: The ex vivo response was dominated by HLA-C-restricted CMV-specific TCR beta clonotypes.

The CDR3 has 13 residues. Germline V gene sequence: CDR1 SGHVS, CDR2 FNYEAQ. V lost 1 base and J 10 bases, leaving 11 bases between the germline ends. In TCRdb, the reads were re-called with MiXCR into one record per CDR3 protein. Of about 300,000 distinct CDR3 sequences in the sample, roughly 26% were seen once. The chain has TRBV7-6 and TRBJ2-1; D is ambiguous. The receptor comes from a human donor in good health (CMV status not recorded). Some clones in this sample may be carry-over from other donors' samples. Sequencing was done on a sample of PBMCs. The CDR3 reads CASSLDGPGEQFF. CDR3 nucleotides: TGTGCCAGCAGCTTAGATGGGCCAGGCGAGCAGTTCTTC.